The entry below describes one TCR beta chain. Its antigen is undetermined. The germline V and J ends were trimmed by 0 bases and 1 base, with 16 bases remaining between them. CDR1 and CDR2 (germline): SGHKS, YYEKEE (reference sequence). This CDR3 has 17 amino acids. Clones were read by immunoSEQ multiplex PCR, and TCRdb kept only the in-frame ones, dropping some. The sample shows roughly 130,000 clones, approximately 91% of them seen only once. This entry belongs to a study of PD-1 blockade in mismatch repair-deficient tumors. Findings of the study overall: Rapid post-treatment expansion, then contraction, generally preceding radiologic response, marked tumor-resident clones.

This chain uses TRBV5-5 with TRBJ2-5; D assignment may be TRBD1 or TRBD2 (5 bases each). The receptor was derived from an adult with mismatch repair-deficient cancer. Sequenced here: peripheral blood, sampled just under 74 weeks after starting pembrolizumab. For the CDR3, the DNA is TGTGCCAGCAGCTTGGATTCGTACCGGGGACCCCAAGAGACCCAGTACTTC. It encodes CASSLDSYRGPQETQYF.